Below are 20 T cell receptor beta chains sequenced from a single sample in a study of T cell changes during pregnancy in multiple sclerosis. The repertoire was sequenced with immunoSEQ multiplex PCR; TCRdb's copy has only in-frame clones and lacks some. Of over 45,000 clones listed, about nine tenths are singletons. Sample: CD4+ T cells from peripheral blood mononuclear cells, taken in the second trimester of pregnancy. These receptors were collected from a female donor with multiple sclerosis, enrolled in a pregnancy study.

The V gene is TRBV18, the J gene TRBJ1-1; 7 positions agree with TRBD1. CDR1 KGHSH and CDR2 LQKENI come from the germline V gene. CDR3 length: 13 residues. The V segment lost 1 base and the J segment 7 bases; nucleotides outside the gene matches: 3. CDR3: CASSPQGAVEAFF. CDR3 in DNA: TGTGCCAGCTCACCACAGGGGGCGGTTGAAGCTTTCTTT.

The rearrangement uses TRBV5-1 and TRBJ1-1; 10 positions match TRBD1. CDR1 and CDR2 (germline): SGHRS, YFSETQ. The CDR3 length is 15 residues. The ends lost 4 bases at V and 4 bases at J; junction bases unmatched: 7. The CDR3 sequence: CASSAWGTGATEAFF. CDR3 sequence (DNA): TGCGCCAGCAGCGCCTGGGGGACAGGGGCCACTGAAGCTTTCTTT.

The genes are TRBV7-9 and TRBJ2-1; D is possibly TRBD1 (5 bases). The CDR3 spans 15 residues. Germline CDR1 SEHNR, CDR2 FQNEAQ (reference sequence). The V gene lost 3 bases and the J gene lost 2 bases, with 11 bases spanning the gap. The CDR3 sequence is CASSFGDRTYNEQFF. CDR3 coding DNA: TGTGCCAGCAGCTTTGGAGACAGAACCTACAATGAGCAGTTCTTC.

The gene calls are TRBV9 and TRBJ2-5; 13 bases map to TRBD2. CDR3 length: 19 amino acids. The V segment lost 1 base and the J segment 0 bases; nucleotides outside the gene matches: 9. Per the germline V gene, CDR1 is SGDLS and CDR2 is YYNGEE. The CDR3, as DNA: TGTGCCAGCAGCGTATACGGACTAGCGGGAGAACCCTACCAAGAGACCCAGTACTTC. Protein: CASSVYGLAGEPYQETQYF.

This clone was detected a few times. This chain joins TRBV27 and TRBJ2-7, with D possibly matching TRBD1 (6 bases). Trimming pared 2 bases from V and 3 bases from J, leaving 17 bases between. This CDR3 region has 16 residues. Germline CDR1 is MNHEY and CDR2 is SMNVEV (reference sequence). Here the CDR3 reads CASSLNAGARIYEQYF. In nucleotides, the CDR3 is TGTGCCAGCAGTTTAAATGCAGGGGCACGCATCTACGAGCAGTACTTC.

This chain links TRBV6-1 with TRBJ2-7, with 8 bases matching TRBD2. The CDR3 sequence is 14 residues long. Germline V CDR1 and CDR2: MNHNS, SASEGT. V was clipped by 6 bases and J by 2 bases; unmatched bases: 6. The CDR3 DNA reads TGTGCCAGCAGAACCGGGACTAGGGCCTACGAGCAGTACTTC. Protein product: CASRTGTRAYEQYF.

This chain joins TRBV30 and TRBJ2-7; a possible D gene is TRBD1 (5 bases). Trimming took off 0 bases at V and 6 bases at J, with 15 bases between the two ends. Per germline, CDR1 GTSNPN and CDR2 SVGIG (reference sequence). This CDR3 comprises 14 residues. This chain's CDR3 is CAWSVGELHGEQYF. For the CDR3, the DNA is TGTGCCTGGAGTGTAGGGGAACTTCATGGCGAGCAGTACTTC.

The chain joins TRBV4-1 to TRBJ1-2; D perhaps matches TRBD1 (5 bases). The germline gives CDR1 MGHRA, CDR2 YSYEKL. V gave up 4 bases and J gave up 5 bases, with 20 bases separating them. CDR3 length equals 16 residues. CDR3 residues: CASSLDMRDVRYGYTF. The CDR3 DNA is TGCGCCAGCAGCCTTGATATGCGGGACGTCAGATATGGCTACACCTTC.

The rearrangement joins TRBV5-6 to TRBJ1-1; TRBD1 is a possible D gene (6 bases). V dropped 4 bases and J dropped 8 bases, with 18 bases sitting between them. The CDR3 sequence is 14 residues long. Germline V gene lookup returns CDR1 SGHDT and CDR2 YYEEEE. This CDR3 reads CASSQRQAIGEAFF. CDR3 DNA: TGTGCCAGCAGCCAAAGACAGGCCATTGGGGAAGCTTTCTTT.

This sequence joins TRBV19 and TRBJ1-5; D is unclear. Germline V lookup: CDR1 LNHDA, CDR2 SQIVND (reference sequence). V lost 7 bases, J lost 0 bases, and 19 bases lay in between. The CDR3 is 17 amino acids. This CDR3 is CASKSSIGGYSNQPQHF. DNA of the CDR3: TGTGCCAGTAAGAGTAGTATCGGCGGGTATAGCAATCAGCCCCAGCATTTT.

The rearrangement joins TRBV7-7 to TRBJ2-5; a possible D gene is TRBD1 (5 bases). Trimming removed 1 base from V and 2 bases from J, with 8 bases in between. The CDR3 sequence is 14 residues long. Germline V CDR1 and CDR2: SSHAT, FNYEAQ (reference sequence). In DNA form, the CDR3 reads TGTGCCAGCAGCTTAGGTTCAGGGCAAGAGACCCAGTACTTC. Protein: CASSLGSGQETQYF.

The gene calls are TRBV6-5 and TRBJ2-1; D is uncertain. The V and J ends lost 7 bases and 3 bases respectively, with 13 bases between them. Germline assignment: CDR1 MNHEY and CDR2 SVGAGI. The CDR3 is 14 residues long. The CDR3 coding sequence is TGTGCCAGCACTCCACGTTGGCTCTACAATGAGCAGTTCTTC. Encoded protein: CASTPRWLYNEQFF.

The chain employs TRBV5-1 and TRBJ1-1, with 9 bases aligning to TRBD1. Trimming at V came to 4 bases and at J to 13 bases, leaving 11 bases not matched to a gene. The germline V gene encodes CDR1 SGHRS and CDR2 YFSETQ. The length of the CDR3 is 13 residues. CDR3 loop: CASSAATGGLGFF. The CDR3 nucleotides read TGCGCCAGCAGCGCCGCGACAGGGGGGCTAGGTTTCTTT.

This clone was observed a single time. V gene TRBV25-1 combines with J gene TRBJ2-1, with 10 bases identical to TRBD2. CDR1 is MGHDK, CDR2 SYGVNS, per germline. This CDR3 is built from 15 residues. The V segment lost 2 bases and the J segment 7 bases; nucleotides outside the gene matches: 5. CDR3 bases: TGTGCCAGCAGTGAACCTAGCGGGAGAGAAAATGAGCAGTTCTTC. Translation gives CASSEPSGRENEQFF.

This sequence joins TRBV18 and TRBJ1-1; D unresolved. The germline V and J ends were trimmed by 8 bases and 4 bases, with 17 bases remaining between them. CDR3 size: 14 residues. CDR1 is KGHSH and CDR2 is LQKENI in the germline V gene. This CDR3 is CASLRGGGSTEAFF. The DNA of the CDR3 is TGTGCCAGCCTTCGCGGAGGAGGGAGCACTGAAGCTTTCTTT.

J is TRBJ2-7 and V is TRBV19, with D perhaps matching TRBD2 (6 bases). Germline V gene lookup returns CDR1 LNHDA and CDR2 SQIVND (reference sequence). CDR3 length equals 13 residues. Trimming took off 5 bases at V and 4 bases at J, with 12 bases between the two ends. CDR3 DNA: TGTGCCAGTAGTCCGGGACTCCTTTACGAGCAGTACTTC. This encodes CASSPGLLYEQYF.

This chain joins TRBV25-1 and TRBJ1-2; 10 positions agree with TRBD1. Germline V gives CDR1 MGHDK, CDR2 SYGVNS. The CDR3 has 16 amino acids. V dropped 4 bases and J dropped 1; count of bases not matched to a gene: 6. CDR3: CASSADRGQFNYGYTF. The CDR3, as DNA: TGTGCCAGCAGTGCTGACAGGGGGCAGTTTAACTATGGCTACACCTTC.

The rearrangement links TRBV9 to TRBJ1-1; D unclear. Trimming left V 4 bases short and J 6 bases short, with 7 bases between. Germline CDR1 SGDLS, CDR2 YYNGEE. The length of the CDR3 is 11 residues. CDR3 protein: CASSPQAEAFF. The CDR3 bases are TGTGCCAGCAGCCCCCAGGCTGAAGCTTTCTTT.

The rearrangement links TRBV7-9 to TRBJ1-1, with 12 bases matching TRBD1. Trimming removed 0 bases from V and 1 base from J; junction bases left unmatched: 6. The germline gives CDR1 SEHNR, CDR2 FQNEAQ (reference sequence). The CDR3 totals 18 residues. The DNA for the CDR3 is TGTGCCAGCAGCTTAGCCAGGGACAGGGGGCGGTCGAACACTGAAGCTTTCTTT. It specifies CASSLARDRGRSNTEAFF.

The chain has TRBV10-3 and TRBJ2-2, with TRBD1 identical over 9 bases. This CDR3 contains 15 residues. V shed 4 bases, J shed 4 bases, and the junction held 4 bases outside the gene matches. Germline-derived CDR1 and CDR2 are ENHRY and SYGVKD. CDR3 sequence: CAISVTGGGTGELFF. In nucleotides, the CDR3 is TGTGCCATCAGTGTAACAGGGGGCGGCACCGGGGAGCTGTTTTTT.